A selection of T cell receptor beta chains follows, all from one sample in a study of identical twins. TCRdb passed the 5' RACE reads through MiXCR, listing each CDR3 protein once. The sample lists about 700,000 distinct CDR3 sequences, approximately 6.1% occurring once. Sequencing used naive T cells sorted from blood. The receptors were sampled from a man aged 18 to 30 in good health. Each CDR3 is given with its conserved first and last residue. The order of the fields is D gene, clone size, V gene, J gene, CDR3 protein, CDR3 DNA. The D gene is left open where the match is weak. Clone size is stated in some rows and not others, as once, few, many or a class when expanded.

>NA|many|TRBV29-1|TRBJ1-1
CSVGTLTGNTEAFF
TGCAGCGTTGGGACGCTGACAGGGAACACTGAAGCTTTCTTT
>NA|NA|TRBV7-2|TRBJ2-1
CASSPSIHSYNEQFF
TGTGCCAGCAGCCCTTCTATTCACTCCTACAATGAGCAGTTCTTC
>NA|few|TRBV7-8|TRBJ2-1
CASSLGARPNEQFF
TGTGCCAGCAGCTTAGGGGCTAGGCCAAATGAGCAGTTCTTC
>NA|many|TRBV10-3|TRBJ2-1
CAISESRALASNEQFF
TGTGCCATCAGTGAGTCACGGGCCTTAGCCTCCAATGAGCAGTTCTTC
>NA|many|TRBV6-5|TRBJ2-3
CASSYLGGNTDTQYF
TGTGCCAGCAGTTACTTGGGCGGAAACACAGATACGCAGTATTTT
>NA|NA|TRBV5-8|TRBJ2-7
CASSQGQLRSSYEQYF
TGTGCCAGCAGCCAGGGACAACTCCGTTCATCCTACGAGCAGTACTTC
>NA|many|TRBV29-1|TRBJ1-4
CSVWTEKLFF
TGCAGCGTTTGGACCGAAAAACTGTTTTTT
>NA|many|TRBV2|TRBJ1-5
CASNEGYNQPQHF
TGTGCCAGCAACGAGGGGTACAATCAGCCCCAGCATTTT
>NA|few|TRBV9|TRBJ2-7
CASSPPQGPPWEQYF
TGTGCCAGCAGCCCCCCCCAGGGCCCCCCCTGGGAGCAGTACTTC
>TRBD1|NA|TRBV4-2|TRBJ1-3
CASSQGQDPGNTIYF
TGTGCCAGCAGCCAGGGACAGGACCCTGGAAACACCATATATTTT
>NA|NA|TRBV7-8|TRBJ1-2
CASRGISGNGYTF
TGTGCCAGCAGGGGAATCTCCGGCAATGGCTACACCTTC
>TRBD1|many|TRBV20-1|TRBJ2-1
CSARGQGTYNEQFF
TGCAGTGCGCGGGGACAGGGGACCTACAATGAGCAGTTCTTC
>TRBD1|many|TRBV27|TRBJ2-5
CASSSNRDRGRETQYF
TGTGCCAGCAGTTCGAACCGGGACAGGGGAAGAGAGACCCAGTACTTC
>NA|few|TRBV7-8|TRBJ2-1
CASSSAGRIEQFF
TGTGCCAGCAGCTCCGCCGGGCGAATTGAGCAGTTCTTC